The next 18 T cell receptor beta chains were all read from a single sample in a study of naive and memory T cell subsets (TCRdb year 2017). Receptors were amplified or captured by UMI-ligation and nested PCR. The sequencer listed for this sample is Illumina MiSeq. An equimolar mix of two oligonucleotides covering both TRBC1 and TRBC2 was used as the beta constant-region primer. TCRdb reprocessing: public reads trimmed at Q25 with fastp, clones called with MiXCR, in-frame beta chains kept. Rows merge per CDR3 protein into single entries with the most common DNA and genes. The sample yields 75,000 to 85,000 distinct CDR3 sequences; around 12% were counted once. The top ten hold about 0.9% of the sample. The sequencing input was central memory CD4+ T cells from blood. What this sample's cell subset or site label stands for: central memory, CD45RA- CD27+. The receptors derive from a human donor in good health.

The chain recombines TRBV30 with TRBJ2-1; D is uncertain. There are 12 residues in the CDR3. Germline V gives CDR1 GTSNPN, CDR2 SVGIG (reference sequence). V was cut by 2 bases and J by 7 bases, with 9 bases left in between. CDR3 bases: TGTGCCTGGAGTAAATACGCGAATGAGCAGTTCTTC. It yields the protein CAWSKYANEQFF.

This clonotype was detected a few times. The V gene is TRBV30, the J gene TRBJ1-6, with 8 bases identical to TRBD1. The CDR3 spans 12 residues. The ends lost 4 bases at V and 8 bases at J; junction bases unmatched: 1. Germline lookup yields CDR1 GTSNPN and CDR2 SVGIG (reference sequence). In nucleotides, the CDR3 is TGTGCCTGGAACAGGGGGGATTCACCCCTCCACTTT. This sequence encodes CAWNRGDSPLHF. Variable domain in full (rest from reference TRBV30 and TRBJ1-6): SQTIHQWPATLVQPVGSPLSLECTVEGTSNPNLYWYRQAAGRGLQLLFYSVGIGQISSEVPQNLSASRPQDRQFILSSKKLLLSDSGFYLCAWNRGDSPLHFGNGTRLTVT.

The CDR3 protein is CATGQIGSNTEAFF. CDR3 DNA: TGTGCCACCGGACAAATTGGATCGAACACTGAAGCTTTCTTT. The V gene is TRBV10-3, the J gene TRBJ1-1, with D perhaps matching TRBD1 (5 bases). From germline, CDR1 is ENHRY and CDR2 SYGVKD. Trimming removed 10 bases from V and 1 base from J, with 16 bases in between. There are 14 residues in the CDR3.

The chain joins TRBV7-7 to TRBJ2-3; D gene ambiguous. The germline CDR1 and CDR2 sequences are SSHAT and FNYEAQ (reference sequence). This CDR3 has 13 amino acids. The germline V and J ends were trimmed by 4 bases and 2 bases, with 7 bases remaining between them. The CDR3 spells CASSSRYTDTQYF. The CDR3 nucleotides read TGTGCCAGCAGCTCCCGCTACACAGATACGCAGTATTTT.

V usage is TRBV28 and J usage is TRBJ1-2; TRBD1 matches 9 bases. The CDR3 contains 15 residues. The germline V gene has CDR1 MDHEN and CDR2 SYDVKM. V lost 5 bases to trimming and J lost 4 bases; unmatched junction nucleotides: 8. The CDR3 nucleotides are TGTGCCAGCAGTACCGAGGGACAGGGAGGCTATGGCTACACCTTC. Its translation: CASSTEGQGGYGYTF.

The genes are TRBV5-4 and TRBJ1-1, with a weak D call TRBD1 (6 bases). CDR3 length equals 14 residues. V dropped 4 bases and J dropped 4 bases, with 14 bases sitting between them. Germline V gene sequence: CDR1 SGHNT, CDR2 YYREEE (reference sequence). The CDR3 loop reads CASSAHTGRTEAFF. In DNA form, the CDR3 reads TGTGCCAGCAGCGCACATACAGGGCGCACTGAAGCTTTCTTT.

In its sample, this clonotype is medium-sized. This sequence joins TRBV4-1 and TRBJ2-3; 10 bases map to TRBD2. The CDR3 extends over 17 amino acids. Germline CDR1 and CDR2: MGHRA and YSYEKL. After removal of 0 bases from V and 6 bases from J, the junction contained 9 bases not matched to a gene. CDR3 sequence reads: CASSQDKMKRGGDTQYF. The CDR3 nucleotides are TGCGCCAGCAGCCAAGATAAGATGAAGCGGGGGGGGGATACGCAGTATTTT.

The chain employs TRBV20-1 and TRBJ1-6; no definite D call. This CDR3 has 13 amino acids. Germline lookup yields CDR1 DFQATT and CDR2 SNEGSKA (reference sequence). Trimming took off 6 bases at V and 7 bases at J, with 13 bases between the two ends. CDR3 protein: CSATDFANSPLHF. CDR3 DNA: TGCAGTGCCACGGACTTTGCGAATTCACCCCTCCACTTT.

The sample holds a few counts of this clonotype. The J gene is TRBJ2-2, the V gene TRBV20-1, with 11 bases aligning to TRBD2. Germline V gene sequence: CDR1 DFQATT, CDR2 SNEGSKA (reference sequence). This CDR3 is built from 17 residues. V lost 0 bases and J lost 4; bases outside the gene matches: 7. This CDR3 is CSARDLGTSGITGELFF. DNA of the CDR3: TGCAGTGCTAGAGATTTGGGGACTAGCGGAATCACCGGGGAGCTGTTTTTT.

In this sample, this clonotype turned up once. V is TRBV5-1 and J is TRBJ1-1, with D unresolved. V lost 0 bases to trimming and J lost 4 bases, with 4 bases between them. Germline V gene sequence: CDR1 SGHRS, CDR2 YFSETQ. The CDR3 is 12 residues long. CDR3 sequence reads: CASSLEGTEAFF. The CDR3 nucleotides are TGCGCCAGCAGCTTGGAAGGCACTGAAGCTTTCTTT.

V and J are TRBV20-1 and TRBJ2-1, with D possibly being TRBD2 (5 bases). Germline lookup yields CDR1 DFQATT and CDR2 SNEGSKA (reference sequence). The CDR3 length is 12 residues. Trimming took 2 bases from V and 7 from J, leaving 9 bases between them. The CDR3 reads CSARPLVNEQFF. The CDR3 nucleotides read TGCAGTGCTAGACCACTAGTAAATGAGCAGTTCTTC.

This clonotype was observed a few times. The chain uses TRBV25-1 and TRBJ2-1; D is perhaps TRBD1 or TRBD2 (7 bases each). Trimming shortened V by 1 base and J by 4 bases, and 17 bases separated the two germline ends. This CDR3 has 17 amino acids. CDR1 and CDR2 from the germline V gene are MGHDK and SYGVNS. This chain's CDR3 is CASSELGRQGGYNEQFF. The CDR3 region has the DNA TGTGCCAGCAGTGAATTGGGGAGACAGGGAGGGTACAATGAGCAGTTCTTC.

This clonotype was seen more than once but under ten times. This sequence joins TRBV7-2 and TRBJ1-1; D ambiguous. The CDR3 is 12 amino acids. From germline, CDR1 is SGHTA and CDR2 FQGNSA. Trimming shortened V by 4 bases and J by 8 bases, and 11 bases separated the two germline ends. CDR3: CASSSYLGEAFF. For the CDR3, the DNA is TGTGCCAGCAGCTCCTACTTGGGAGAAGCTTTCTTT.

This clonotype appeared many times. The rearrangement links TRBV10-1 to TRBJ1-1; no definite D call. This CDR3 has 14 residues. Germline CDR1 reads WNHNN; CDR2 reads SYGVQD (reference sequence). Trimming removed 2 bases at V and 6 bases at J, with 13 bases between. CDR3 loop: CASSETSRTAEAFF. The CDR3 DNA follows: TGCGCCAGCAGTGAGACTTCTAGGACGGCTGAAGCTTTCTTT.

This clonotype appeared a few times. The chain joins TRBV20-1 to TRBJ1-6, with D maybe TRBD1 (6 bases). Germline V gene sequence: CDR1 DFQATT, CDR2 SNEGSKA (reference sequence). Trimming pared 5 bases from V and 4 bases from J, leaving 15 bases between. This CDR3 has 15 residues. The CDR3 region has the DNA TGCAGTGCTCCCCCGGGACACACATATAATTCACCCCTCCACTTT. Translating gives CSAPPGHTYNSPLHF.

This clonotype was found many times. The chain links TRBV6-1 to TRBJ2-5; D unresolved. This CDR3 region has 15 residues. Germline loops: CDR1 MNHNS, CDR2 SASEGT. Trimming shortened V by 6 bases and J by 4 bases, and 18 bases separated the two germline ends. The CDR3, as DNA: TGTGCCAGCAGCGTGATTCTGGGCCATGGAGAGACCCAGTACTTC. This gives the protein CASSVILGHGETQYF.

This clonotype was observed a handful of times. The rearrangement links TRBV29-1 to TRBJ2-7; D possibly corresponds to TRBD1 (6 bases). This CDR3 is built from 11 residues. The V gene lost 6 bases and the J gene lost 3 bases, with 9 bases spanning the gap. Germline CDR1 SQVTM, CDR2 ANQGSEA. Here the CDR3 reads CSVGQNYEQYF. CDR3 in DNA: TGCAGCGTCGGACAGAACTACGAGCAGTACTTC.

The chain employs TRBV6-5 and TRBJ1-1; 11 bases match TRBD1. The germline gives CDR1 MNHEY, CDR2 SVGAGI. V dropped 5 bases and J dropped 6; count of bases not matched to a gene: 8. The CDR3 is 15 residues long. As DNA, the CDR3 is TGTGCCAGCAGTCGTGCCCGGACAGGGGGCTCTGAAGCTTTCTTT. Residues: CASSRARTGGSEAFF.